The 14 T cell receptor beta chains given below trace back to one sample, sequenced in a study of beta chain features in type 1 diabetes. The authors reverse transcribed all of the isolated RNA, so sequencing captured expressed TCRB transcripts. Sequencing used immunoSEQ multiplex PCR; TCRdb keeps in-frame clones, though not all of them. The sample has a few hundred thousand clones, about 14% seen once; the top ten hold roughly 0.033%. Sequencing was done on a sample of naive CD4+ T cells from blood. These receptors were taken from a man aged 25 to 40 in good health.

This clone has only a few counts. V is TRBV7-3 and J is TRBJ2-7; tentatively, D is TRBD2 (6 bases). The CDR3 has 17 amino acids. Germline lookup yields CDR1 SGHTA and CDR2 FQGTGA. Trimming removed 0 bases at V and 3 bases at J, with 18 bases between. Written as DNA, the CDR3 is TGTGCCAGCAGCTTAACCCGAAGGGACTGGATGTTCTACGAGCAGTACGTC. It codes for CASSLTRRDWMFYEQYV.

DNA of the CDR3: TGTGCCAGCACCCCTAGACAGGGAAGCACAGATACGCAGTATTTT. As protein: CASTPRQGSTDTQYF. The chain employs TRBV7-2 and TRBJ2-3; TRBD1 matches 7 bases. The germline gives CDR1 SGHTA, CDR2 FQGNSA. The trim removed 7 bases at V and 0 bases at J, leaving 7 bases unmatched. The CDR3 runs to 15 residues.

This clone was picked up a small number of times. V and J are TRBV18 and TRBJ2-5; possibly TRBD2 for D (5 bases). Germline CDR1 KGHSH, CDR2 LQKENI. V was clipped by 0 bases and J by 3 bases, with 5 bases between them. CDR3 length: 13 residues. Written as DNA, the CDR3 is TGTGCCAGCTCACCACCGGGAGAAGAGACCCAGTACTTC. Protein sequence: CASSPPGEETQYF.

This clone showed up just a few times. The V call is TRBV7-2, the J call TRBJ2-2; D possibly corresponds to TRBD2 (6 bases). The length of the CDR3 is 16 residues. Trimming pared 4 bases from V and 6 bases from J, leaving 18 bases between. Germline CDR1 reads SGHTA; CDR2 reads FQGNSA. CDR3 sequence (DNA): TGTGCCAGCAGCTCGGGACTCGGTCGGGGCGCCGGGGAGCTGTTTTTT. Its translation is CASSSGLGRGAGELFF.

This chain links TRBV7-9 with TRBJ1-6; D gene unclear. Germline CDR1 SEHNR, CDR2 FQNEAQ (reference sequence). The CDR3 spans 13 residues. Trimming cost V 5 bases and J 13 bases, with 15 bases left between them. Written as DNA, the CDR3 is TGTGCCAGCAGCCCGGGTCCGGCGCTTCCCCTCCACTTT. Amino acids: CASSPGPALPLHF.

This clone came up a few times. The genes are TRBV18 and TRBJ1-1; possible D gene TRBD1, 5 bases. V lost 4 bases and J lost 4, with 13 bases in between. CDR1 and CDR2 from the germline V gene are KGHSH and LQKENI. The CDR3 contains 14 residues. In DNA form, the CDR3 reads TGTGCCAGCTCACTAACGGACACCGTCACTGAAGCTTTCTTT. Protein product: CASSLTDTVTEAFF. Together with reference TRBV18 and TRBJ1-1, the CDR3 gives the full variable domain: NAGVMQNPRHLVRRRGQEARLRCSPMKGHSHVYWYRQLPEEGLKFMVYLQKENIIDESGMPKERFSAEFPKEGPSILRIQQVVRGDSAAYFCASSLTDTVTEAFFGQGTRLTVV.

This clone has a handful of counts. The genes are TRBV7-9 and TRBJ2-1; a possible D gene is TRBD1 (5 bases). The ends were cut back, 6 bases at V and 2 bases at J, with 8 bases in the middle. CDR1 and CDR2 from the germline V gene are SEHNR and FQNEAQ (reference sequence). There are 13 residues in the CDR3. The CDR3 here is CASRVDTYNEQFF. The CDR3 coding sequence is TGTGCCAGCAGGGTGGACACCTACAATGAGCAGTTCTTC.

The V and J genes are TRBV30 and TRBJ2-3; the match to TRBD2 covers 16 bases. The germline V gene encodes CDR1 GTSNPN and CDR2 SVGIG (reference sequence). V dropped 3 bases and J dropped 5; count of bases not matched to a gene: 8. The CDR3 totals 17 residues. CDR3 amino acids: CAWSPGLAGGAGDTQYF. The CDR3 bases are TGTGCCTGGAGCCCGGGACTAGCGGGAGGGGCCGGAGATACGCAGTATTTT.

The rearrangement joins TRBV20-1 to TRBJ2-1; a weak D match, TRBD2 (5 bases). The CDR3 runs 10 residues. Trimming removed 7 bases from V and 9 bases from J, with 10 bases in between. Germline values: CDR1 DFQATT, CDR2 SNEGSKA (reference sequence). This CDR3 is CSVIAGEQFF. The CDR3, as DNA: TGCAGTGTCATTGCGGGTGAGCAGTTCTTC.

In this sample, this clone turned up a few times. This chain links TRBV19 with TRBJ1-5; D ambiguous. Trimming removed 3 bases at V and 0 bases at J, with 9 bases between. Germline assignment: CDR1 LNHDA and CDR2 SQIVND (reference sequence). This CDR3 has 15 residues. The CDR3 DNA reads TGTGCCAGTAGTATCAGTGAACTTAGCAATCAGCCCCAGCATTTT. Its protein is CASSISELSNQPQHF.

The V gene is TRBV29-1, the J gene TRBJ1-1, with D unresolved. This CDR3 has 13 residues. V lost 4 bases to trimming and J lost 1 base, with 10 bases between them. Germline V gene data show CDR1 as SQVTM and CDR2 as ANQGSEA. The CDR3 DNA sequence: TGCAGCGTTGTTAAGTTCCAGAACACTGAAGCTTTCTTT. Protein sequence: CSVVKFQNTEAFF.

The genes are TRBV5-1 and TRBJ1-2; D is ambiguous. The CDR3 length is 15 residues. Germline values: CDR1 SGHRS, CDR2 YFSETQ. The ends were cut back, 2 bases at V and 6 bases at J, with 17 bases in the middle. CDR3 region: CASSLSPVERHGYTF. As DNA, the CDR3 is TGCGCCAGCAGCTTATCTCCCGTGGAGCGTCATGGCTACACCTTC.

The gene calls are TRBV30 and TRBJ2-5; 7 nucleotides line up with TRBD1. Unmatched junction bases numbered 8, after V lost 3 bases and J lost 4 bases. The CDR3 loop spans 14 amino acids. CDR1 and CDR2 (germline): GTSNPN, SVGIG (reference sequence). CDR3 bases: TGTGCCTGGAGGGAAACAGGGGAAAGAGAGACCCAGTACTTC. Its protein is CAWRETGERETQYF. The whole variable domain, remainder taken from reference TRBV30 and TRBJ2-5, is SQTIHQWPATLVQPVGSPLSLECTVEGTSNPNLYWYRQAAGRGLQLLFYSVGIGQISSEVPQNLSASRPQDRQFILSSKKLLLSDSGFYLCAWRETGERETQYFGPGTRLLVL.

This clone has only a few counts. The genes are TRBV9 and TRBJ2-2, with D maybe TRBD1 (6 bases). Germline V gene sequence: CDR1 SGDLS, CDR2 YYNGEE. There are 14 residues in the CDR3. Trimming took 3 bases from V and 7 from J, leaving 13 bases between them. Here the CDR3 reads CASSAYTGFGELFF. Here the CDR3 DNA reads TGTGCCAGCAGCGCATATACAGGGTTCGGGGAGCTGTTTTTT. The entire variable domain, with the rest obtained from reference TRBV9 and TRBJ2-2, is as follows: DSGVTQTPKHLITATGQRVTLRCSPRSGDLSVYWYQQSLDQGLQFLIQYYNGEERAKGNILERFSAQQFPDLHSELNLSSLELGDSALYFCASSAYTGFGELFFGEGSRLTVL.